This TCR beta chain is drawn from a study of response to subunit inactivated influenza vaccine. Trimming cost V 2 bases and J 6 bases, with 14 bases left between them. Germline values: CDR1 SQVTM, CDR2 ANQGSEA. The CDR3 totals 14 residues. Study conclusions and caveats: Few new T cells, the authors suggested, are recruited by each seasonal influenza vaccination.

In this sample, this clonotype turned up many times. Its target is not known. TCRdb re-called the RT-PCR reads with MiXCR, one entry per CDR3 protein. This table holds 500,000 to 600,000 distinct CDR3 sequences, more than 15% found once. This rearrangement joins TRBV29-1 to TRBJ2-4; unclear D gene. The material was CD4+ T cells sorted from PBMCs, obtained less than 30 months after vaccination. This TCR came from a man between 50 and 69 years old who received an inactivated influenza vaccine. The CDR3 nucleotides are TGCAGCGTTGAAAGTCTTACAGCAAGAAACATTCAGTACTTC. Its translation: CSVESLTARNIQYF.